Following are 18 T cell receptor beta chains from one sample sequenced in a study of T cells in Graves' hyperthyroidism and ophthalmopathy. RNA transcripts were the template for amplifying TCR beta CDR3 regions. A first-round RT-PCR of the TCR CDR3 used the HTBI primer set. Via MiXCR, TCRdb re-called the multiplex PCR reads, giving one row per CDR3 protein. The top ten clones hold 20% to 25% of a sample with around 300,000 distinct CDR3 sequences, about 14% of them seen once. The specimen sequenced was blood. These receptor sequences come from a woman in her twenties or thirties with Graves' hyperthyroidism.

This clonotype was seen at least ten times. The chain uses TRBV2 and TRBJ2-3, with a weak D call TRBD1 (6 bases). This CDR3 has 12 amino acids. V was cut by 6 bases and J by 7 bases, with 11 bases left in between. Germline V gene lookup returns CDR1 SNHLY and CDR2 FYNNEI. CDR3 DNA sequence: TGTGCCAGCAGCCAAGGGGGAAATACGCAGTATTTT. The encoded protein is CASSQGGNTQYF. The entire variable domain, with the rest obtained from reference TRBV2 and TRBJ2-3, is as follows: EPEVTQTPSHQVTQMGQEVILRCVPISNHLYFYWYRQILGQKVEFLVSFYNNEISEKSEIFDDQFSVERPDGSNFTLKIRSTKLEDSAMYFCASSQGGNTQYFGPGTRLTVL.

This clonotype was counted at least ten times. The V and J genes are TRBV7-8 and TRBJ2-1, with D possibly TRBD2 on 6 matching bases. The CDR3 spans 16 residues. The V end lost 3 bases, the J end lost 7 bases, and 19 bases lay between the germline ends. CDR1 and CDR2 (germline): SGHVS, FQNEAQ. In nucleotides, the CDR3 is TGTGCCAGCAGCTTTTCCGGGAGCGGTCTTAGGAATGAGCAGTTCTTC. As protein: CASSFSGSGLRNEQFF. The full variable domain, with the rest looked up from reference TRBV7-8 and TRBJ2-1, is GAGVSQSPRYKVAKRGQDVALRCDPISGHVSLFWYQQALGQGPEFLTYFQNEAQLDKSGLPSDRFFAERPEGSVSTLKIQRTQQEDSAVYLCASSFSGSGLRNEQFFGPGTRLTVL.

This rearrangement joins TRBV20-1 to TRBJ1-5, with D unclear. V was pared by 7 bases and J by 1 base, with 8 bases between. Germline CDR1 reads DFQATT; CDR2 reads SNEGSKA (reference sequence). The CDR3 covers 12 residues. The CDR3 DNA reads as TGCAGTGGTACAGAAAGCAATCAGCCCCAGCATTTT. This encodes CSGTESNQPQHF.

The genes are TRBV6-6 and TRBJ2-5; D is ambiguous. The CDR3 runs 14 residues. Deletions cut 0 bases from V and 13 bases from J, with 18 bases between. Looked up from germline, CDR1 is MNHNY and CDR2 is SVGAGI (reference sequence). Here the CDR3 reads CASSYSIPYAGLYF. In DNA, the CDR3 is TGTGCCAGCAGTTACTCGATACCGTATGCAGGCCTGTACTTC.

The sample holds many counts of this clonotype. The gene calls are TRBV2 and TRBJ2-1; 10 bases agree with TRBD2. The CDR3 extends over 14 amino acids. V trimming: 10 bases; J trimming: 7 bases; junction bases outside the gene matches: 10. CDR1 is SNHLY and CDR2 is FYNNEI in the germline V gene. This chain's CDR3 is CATEREGLGNEQFF. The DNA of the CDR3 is TGTGCCACAGAGCGGGAGGGCCTTGGGAATGAGCAGTTCTTC.

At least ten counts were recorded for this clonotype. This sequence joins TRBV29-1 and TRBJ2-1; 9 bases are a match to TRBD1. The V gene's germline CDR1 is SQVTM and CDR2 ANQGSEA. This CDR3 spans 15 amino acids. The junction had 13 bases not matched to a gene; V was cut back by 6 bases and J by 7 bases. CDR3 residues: CSVLLPGTGLNEQFF. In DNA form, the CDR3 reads TGCAGCGTCCTTCTTCCCGGGACAGGGTTGAATGAGCAGTTCTTC.

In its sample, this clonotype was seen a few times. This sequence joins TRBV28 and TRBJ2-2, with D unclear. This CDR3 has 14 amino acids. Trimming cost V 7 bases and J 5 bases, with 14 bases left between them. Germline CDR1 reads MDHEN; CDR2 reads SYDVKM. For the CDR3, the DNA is TGTGCCAGCACCCTTCGTGCCCAAACCGGGGAGCTGTTTTTT. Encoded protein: CASTLRAQTGELFF.

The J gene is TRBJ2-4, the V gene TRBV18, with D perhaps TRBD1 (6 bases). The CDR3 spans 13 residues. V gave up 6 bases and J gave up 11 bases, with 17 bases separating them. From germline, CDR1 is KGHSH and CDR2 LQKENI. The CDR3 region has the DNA TGTGCCAGCTCGCTGGACGCCTCAGGGGTTCAGTACTTC. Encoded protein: CASSLDASGVQYF.

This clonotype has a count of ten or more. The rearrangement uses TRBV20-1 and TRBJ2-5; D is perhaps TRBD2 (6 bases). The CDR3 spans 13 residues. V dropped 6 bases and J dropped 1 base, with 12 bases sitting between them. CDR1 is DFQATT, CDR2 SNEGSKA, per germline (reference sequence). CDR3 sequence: CSAREAGQETQYF. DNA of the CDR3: TGCAGTGCCAGGGAGGCGGGCCAAGAGACCCAGTACTTC.

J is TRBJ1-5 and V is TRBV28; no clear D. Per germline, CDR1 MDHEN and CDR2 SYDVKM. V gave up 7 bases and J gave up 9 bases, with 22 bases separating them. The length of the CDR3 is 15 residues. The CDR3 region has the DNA TGTGCCAGCACTACGGCAGTCTTATCCCGTTGGCCCCAGCATTTT. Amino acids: CASTTAVLSRWPQHF.

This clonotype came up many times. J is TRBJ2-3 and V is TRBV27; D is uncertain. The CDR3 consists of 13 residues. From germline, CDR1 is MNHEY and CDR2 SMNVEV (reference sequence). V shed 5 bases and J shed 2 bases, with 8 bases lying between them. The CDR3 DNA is TGTGCCAGCAGTGTGCAGACCACAGATACGCAGTATTTT. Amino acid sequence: CASSVQTTDTQYF.

The CDR3 DNA sequence: TGTGCCAGCAGCAGTCGACAGGCCGATAATTCACCCCTCCACTTT. Translation: CASSSRQADNSPLHF. The rearrangement links TRBV7-2 to TRBJ1-6; D possibly corresponds to TRBD1 (6 bases). In germline, CDR1 is SGHTA, CDR2 FQGNSA. The CDR3 runs to 15 residues. Trimming shortened V by 5 bases and J by 5 bases, and 13 bases separated the two germline ends.

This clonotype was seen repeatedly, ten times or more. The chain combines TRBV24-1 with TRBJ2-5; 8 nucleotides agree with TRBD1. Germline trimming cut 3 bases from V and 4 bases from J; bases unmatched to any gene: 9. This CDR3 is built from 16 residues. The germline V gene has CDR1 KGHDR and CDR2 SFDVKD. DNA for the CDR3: TGTGCCACCAGTGATGACCCGACAGGGGATGGAGAGACCCAGTACTTC. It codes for CATSDDPTGDGETQYF.

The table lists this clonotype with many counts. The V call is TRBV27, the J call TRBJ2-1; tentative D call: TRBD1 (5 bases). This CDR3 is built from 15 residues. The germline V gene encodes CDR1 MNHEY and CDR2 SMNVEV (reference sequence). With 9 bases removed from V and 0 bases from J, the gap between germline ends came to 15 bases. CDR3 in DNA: TGTGCCAGTCACGCCAGGGTCAGCTCCTACAATGAGCAGTTCTTC. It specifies CASHARVSSYNEQFF.

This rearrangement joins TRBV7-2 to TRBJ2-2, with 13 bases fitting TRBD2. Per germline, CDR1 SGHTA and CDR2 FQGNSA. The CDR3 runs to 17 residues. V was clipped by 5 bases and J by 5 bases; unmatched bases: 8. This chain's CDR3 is CASSASGTSGITGELFF. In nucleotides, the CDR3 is TGTGCCAGCAGCGCGTCCGGGACTAGCGGGATAACCGGGGAGCTGTTTTTT. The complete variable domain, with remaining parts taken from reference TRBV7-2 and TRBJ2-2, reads GAGVSQSPSNKVTEKGKDVELRCDPISGHTALYWYRQSLGQGLEFLIYFQGNSAPDKSGLPSDRFSAERTGGSVSTLTIQRTQQEDSAVYLCASSASGTSGITGELFFGEGSRLTVL.

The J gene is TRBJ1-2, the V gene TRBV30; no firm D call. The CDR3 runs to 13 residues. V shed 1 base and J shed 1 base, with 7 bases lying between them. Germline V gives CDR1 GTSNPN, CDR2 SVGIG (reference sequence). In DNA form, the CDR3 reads TGTGCCTGGAGTGGCGGAGTTAACTATGGCTACACCTTC. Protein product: CAWSGGVNYGYTF.

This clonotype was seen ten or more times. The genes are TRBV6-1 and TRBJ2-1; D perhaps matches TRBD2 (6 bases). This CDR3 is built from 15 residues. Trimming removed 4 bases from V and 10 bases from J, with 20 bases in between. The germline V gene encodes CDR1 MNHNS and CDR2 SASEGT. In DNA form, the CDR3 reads TGTGCCAGCAGTGTAATTGGGGACTTGGGCTCCGAGCAGTTCTTC. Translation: CASSVIGDLGSEQFF.

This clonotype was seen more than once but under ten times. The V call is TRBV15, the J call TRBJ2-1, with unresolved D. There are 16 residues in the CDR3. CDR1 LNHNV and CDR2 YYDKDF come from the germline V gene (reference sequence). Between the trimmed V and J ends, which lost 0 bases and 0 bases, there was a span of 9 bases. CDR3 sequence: CATSRDLRSSYNEQFF. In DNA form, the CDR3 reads TGTGCCACCAGCAGAGATTTGAGGAGCTCCTACAATGAGCAGTTCTTC.